The next 32 T cell receptor beta chains were all read from a single sample in a study of Graves' ophthalmopathy and Graves' hyperthyroidism. Transcripts of RNA were the source for amplifying TCR beta CDR3 regions. First-round RT-PCR relied on HTBI primers, and a second-round multiplex PCR came next. TCRdb called the multiplex PCR reads again in MiXCR, with one record for every CDR3 protein. The data show about 380,000 distinct CDR3 sequences, 15% seen once. The sequencing sample was made of peripheral blood. The receptors here all came from a young woman with stable Graves' hyperthyroidism.

This sequence joins TRBV10-1 and TRBJ2-2, with D possibly matching TRBD1 (6 bases). V was shortened by 3 bases and J by 5 bases, with 10 bases between the two germline ends. The CDR3 spans 14 residues. The germline gives CDR1 WNHNN, CDR2 SYGVQD (reference sequence). The CDR3 loop is CASSDRGSTGELFF. The CDR3 coding sequence is TGCGCCAGCAGTGACAGGGGATCAACCGGGGAGCTGTTTTTT.

On this clonotype: This may come from a read error, since a much larger clone is one base off. This likely comes from a read error, as the CDR3 has no conserved phenylalanine or tryptophan at its end. The chain employs TRBV10-3 and TRBJ1-2; 8 bases map to TRBD1. Germline trimming cut 2 bases from V and 1 base from J; bases unmatched to any gene: 9. Germline lookup yields CDR1 ENHRY and CDR2 SYGVKD. The CDR3 consists of 17 residues. The CDR3 is CAISEKRDRRYNYGYTY. DNA for the CDR3: TGTGCCATCAGTGAGAAAAGGGACAGGCGGTATAACTATGGCTACACCTAC.

This clonotype came up many times. V is TRBV19 and J is TRBJ2-5; TRBD2 aligns across 7 bases. CDR3 length equals 13 residues. Germline V gene lookup returns CDR1 LNHDA and CDR2 SQIVND (reference sequence). Trimming at V came to 8 bases and at J to 1 base, leaving 4 bases not matched to a gene. The CDR3 DNA reads as TGTGCCAGTCAGCGGGGCCGCCAAGAGACCCAGTACTTC. Its translation: CASQRGRQETQYF. The full variable domain, rest sourced from reference TRBV19 and TRBJ2-5, is DGGITQSPKYLFRKEGQNVTLSCEQNLNHDAMYWYRQDPGQGLRLIYYSQIVNDFQKGDIAEGYSVSREKKESFPLTVTSAQKNPTAFYLCASQRGRQETQYFGPGTRLLVL.

This clonotype was observed at least ten times. This chain links TRBV20-1 with TRBJ2-7; a possible D gene is TRBD1 (5 bases). V was pared by 0 bases and J by 4 bases, with 13 bases between. The CDR3 length is 14 residues. The germline V gene has CDR1 DFQATT and CDR2 SNEGSKA (reference sequence). The chain's CDR3 is CSARESTGDYEQYF. The CDR3 region has the DNA TGCAGTGCTAGAGAATCAACAGGAGATTACGAGCAGTACTTC.

This clonotype was counted at least ten times. The V call is TRBV7-9, the J call TRBJ2-5; no definite D call. V was pared by 8 bases and J by 5 bases, with 15 bases between. The germline CDR1 and CDR2 sequences are SEHNR and FQNEAQ (reference sequence). The length of the CDR3 is 13 residues. The CDR3 nucleotides read TGTGCCAGCGGAATGAGCCAGGTGGAGACCCAGTACTTC. This sequence encodes CASGMSQVETQYF.

This clonotype was observed many times. J is TRBJ2-7 and V is TRBV20-1; D call uncertain. V lost 5 bases and J lost 3, with 14 bases in between. Germline CDR1 reads DFQATT; CDR2 reads SNEGSKA (reference sequence). The CDR3 length is 13 residues. CDR3 in DNA: TGCAGTGCTCAAGAATCGGCCCACTACGAGCAGTACTTC. Protein product: CSAQESAHYEQYF.

At least ten counts were recorded for this clonotype. This chain connects TRBV2 to TRBJ2-7; D remains ambiguous. The CDR3 extends over 13 amino acids. Germline assignment: CDR1 SNHLY and CDR2 FYNNEI. The V end lost 6 bases, the J end lost 2 bases, and 11 bases lay between the germline ends. The CDR3 coding sequence is TGTGCCAGCAGAAAAGACGGTCCCTACGAGCAGTACTTC. As protein: CASRKDGPYEQYF.

CDR3 region: CASRNGGAETQYF. The CDR3 DNA reads as TGTGCCAGCAGGAACGGGGGGGCCGAGACCCAGTACTTC. The V gene is TRBV27, the J gene TRBJ2-5, with 8 bases that match TRBD2. This CDR3 comprises 13 residues. Germline CDR1 and CDR2: MNHEY and SMNVEV (reference sequence). V trimming: 6 bases; J trimming: 5 bases; junction bases outside the gene matches: 5.

At least ten counts were recorded for this clonotype. The chain joins TRBV12-3 or TRBV12-4 to TRBJ1-1; no clear D. The V gene lost 5 bases and the J gene lost 4 bases, with 11 bases spanning the gap. CDR3 length: 13 residues. The CDR3 nucleotides read TGTGCCAGCAGTCCCAAGGGAGGCACTGAAGCTTTCTTT. This translates into CASSPKGGTEAFF.

The sample holds many counts of this clonotype. The chain links TRBV10-3 to TRBJ2-5; tentatively, D is TRBD2 (6 bases). This CDR3 region has 14 residues. Trimming stripped 3 bases from V and 2 bases from J, with 10 bases between. The germline V gene has CDR1 ENHRY and CDR2 SYGVKD. CDR3 region: CAISEVGGQETQYF. DNA of the CDR3: TGTGCCATCAGTGAAGTGGGAGGTCAAGAGACCCAGTACTTC.

Only a few counts were recorded for this clonotype. Here the CDR3 reads CASSQERGVTYEQYF. In nucleotides, the CDR3 is TGTGCCAGCAGCCAAGAGCGGGGGGTAACCTACGAGCAGTACTTC. The rearrangement links TRBV3-1 to TRBJ2-7, with TRBD2 matching over 8 bases. Trimming removed 0 bases from V and 2 bases from J; junction bases left unmatched: 3. CDR3 size: 15 residues. From germline, CDR1 is LGHDT and CDR2 YNNKEL (reference sequence).

The V gene is TRBV6-5, the J gene TRBJ1-5; D is undetermined. The CDR3 has 15 residues. Germline lookup yields CDR1 MNHEY and CDR2 SVGAGI. Trimming pared 2 bases from V and 5 bases from J, leaving 13 bases between. The CDR3 sequence is CASSYIYPGDQPQHF. The CDR3, as DNA: TGTGCCAGCAGTTACATATATCCAGGCGATCAGCCCCAGCATTTT.

The sample holds many counts of this clonotype. The chain couples TRBV2 to TRBJ2-2; D not certain. The germline gives CDR1 SNHLY, CDR2 FYNNEI. The CDR3 has 11 residues. Trimming took 10 bases from V and 5 from J, leaving 8 bases between them. CDR3 DNA: TGTGCCACTCGCTTTACCGGGGAGCTGTTTTTT. It encodes CATRFTGELFF.

This clonotype was observed at least ten times. The rearrangement uses TRBV12-3 or TRBV12-4 and TRBJ1-5, with TRBD1 as a possible D gene (6 bases). This CDR3 is built from 14 residues. The V gene lost 5 bases and the J gene lost 3 bases, with 11 bases spanning the gap. The CDR3 loop is CASSTDRLNQPQHF. CDR3 bases: TGTGCCAGCAGTACCGACAGGCTCAATCAGCCCCAGCATTTT.

At least ten counts were recorded for this clonotype. The chain is built from TRBV7-2 and TRBJ2-5, with D uncertain. With 3 bases removed from V and 2 bases from J, the gap between germline ends came to 7 bases. Germline loops: CDR1 SGHTA, CDR2 FQGNSA. There are 13 residues in the CDR3. The chain's CDR3 is CASSFMKQETQYF. CDR3 in DNA: TGTGCCAGCAGCTTTATGAAGCAAGAGACCCAGTACTTC.

This clonotype appeared many times. CDR3 protein: CASSLGGGDGETQYF. CDR3 nucleotides: TGTGCCAGCAGCTTAGGTGGGGGAGATGGAGAGACCCAGTACTTC. The genes are TRBV11-2 and TRBJ2-5, with D tentatively TRBD1 or TRBD2 (5 bases each). Germline CDR1 and CDR2: SGHAT and FQNNGV. The CDR3 has 15 amino acids. V lost 1 base, J lost 4 bases, and 13 bases lay in between.

This clonotype appeared many times. The rearrangement links TRBV10-1 to TRBJ1-5; the D is unclear. Per the germline V gene, CDR1 is WNHNN and CDR2 is SYGVQD (reference sequence). V was pared by 2 bases and J by 0 bases, with 2 bases between. This CDR3 has 13 residues. This chain's CDR3 is CASSENSNQPQHF. The CDR3 coding sequence is TGCGCCAGCAGTGAGAATAGCAATCAGCCCCAGCATTTT.

This clonotype has at least ten counts. The chain is built from TRBV6-1 and TRBJ1-1; unclear D gene. The V gene lost 5 bases and the J gene lost 5 bases, with 12 bases spanning the gap. Germline assignment: CDR1 MNHNS and CDR2 SASEGT. There are 13 residues in the CDR3. As DNA, the CDR3 is TGTGCCAGCAGTCTTGGACGATCTACTGAAGCTTTCTTT. Its protein is CASSLGRSTEAFF.

This clonotype was seen many times. The chain links TRBV19 to TRBJ1-5; D not resolved. Trimming shortened V by 0 bases and J by 5 bases, and 11 bases separated the two germline ends. The germline V gene encodes CDR1 LNHDA and CDR2 SQIVND (reference sequence). This CDR3 is built from 15 residues. The CDR3: CASSIDGGKDQPQHF. The CDR3 region has the DNA TGTGCCAGTAGTATAGATGGCGGGAAGGATCAGCCCCAGCATTTT. The full variable domain, with the rest looked up from reference TRBV19 and TRBJ1-5, is DGGITQSPKYLFRKEGQNVTLSCEQNLNHDAMYWYRQDPGQGLRLIYYSQIVNDFQKGDIAEGYSVSREKKESFPLTVTSAQKNPTAFYLCASSIDGGKDQPQHFGDGTRLSIL.

Comment on this clonotype: Relative to the germline gene, one junction end is altered; a read error may explain this. This chain connects TRBV2 to TRBJ2-7, with 7 nucleotides matching TRBD1. Germline lookup yields CDR1 SNHLY and CDR2 FYNNEI. The CDR3 loop spans 18 amino acids. The CDR3 region is CSSSEPQTGQVDDYEQYF. DNA for the CDR3: TGTTCCAGCAGTGAACCCCAGACAGGGCAAGTCGATGACTACGAGCAGTACTTC.

About this clonotype itself: At one end the junction does not follow the germline gene, possibly because of a read error. The genes are TRBV5-1 and TRBJ1-2; D possibly corresponds to TRBD1 (6 bases). CDR1 is SGHRS, CDR2 YFSETQ, per germline. The CDR3 contains 13 residues. The CDR3 sequence: CASSLDRAYSYTF. CDR3 DNA: TGCGCCAGCAGCTTGGACAGGGCCTATAGCTACACCTTC. The full variable domain, in which reference TRBV5-1 and TRBJ1-2 provide the parts outside the CDR3, is KAGVTQTPRYLIKTRGQQVTLSCSPISGHRSVSWYQQTPGQGLQFLFEYFSETQRNKGNFPGRFSGRQFSNSRSEMNVSTLELGDSALYLCASSLDRAYSYTFGSGTRLTVV.

This clonotype occurred many times. The chain is built from TRBV14 and TRBJ1-6; possible D gene TRBD1, 5 bases. V was cut by 3 bases and J by 7 bases, with 10 bases left in between. CDR1 is SGHDN, CDR2 FVKESK, per germline. The length of the CDR3 is 14 residues. The CDR3 DNA reads as TGTGCCAGCAGCCATGGGACGGGGAATTCACCCCTCCACTTT. Its protein product is CASSHGTGNSPLHF.

Ten or more counts support this clonotype. The junction departs from germline at one end; a sequencing error may be responsible. This chain links TRBV5-1 with TRBJ1-1; D is undetermined. The CDR3 is 13 residues long. Germline assignment: CDR1 SGHRS and CDR2 YFSETQ. CDR3 sequence reads: CASSLWGNTEAFF. The CDR3 DNA is TGTGCCAGCAGTTTATGGGGAAACACTGAAGCTTTCTTT.

This clonotype was recorded many times. This chain uses TRBV6-1 with TRBJ2-3, with 9 positions matching TRBD1. This CDR3 comprises 15 residues. CDR1 and CDR2 from the germline V gene are MNHNS and SASEGT. V trimming: 5 bases; J trimming: 4 bases; junction bases outside the gene matches: 7. The chain's CDR3 is CASSRTGVTSDTQYF. The CDR3 DNA reads TGTGCCAGCAGTAGGACAGGGGTAACCTCAGATACGCAGTATTTT.

This clonotype was detected ten times or more. For the CDR3, the DNA is TGTGCCAGCTCACCAAGAGAGGGACAGGGAGTCTACGAGCAGTACTTC. This gives the protein CASSPREGQGVYEQYF. V and J are TRBV18 and TRBJ2-7; TRBD1 matches at 9 bases. V shed 2 bases and J 3 bases; nucleotides not matched to a gene: 8. This CDR3 has 16 residues. The germline CDR1 and CDR2 sequences are KGHSH and LQKENI.

This clonotype was counted only a few times. The J gene is TRBJ1-1, the V gene TRBV5-4, with D uncertain. V was pared by 0 bases and J by 3 bases, with 12 bases between. Germline CDR1 SGHNT, CDR2 YYREEE (reference sequence). The CDR3 sequence is 15 residues long. CDR3 amino acids: CASSLDEGLDTEAFF. The CDR3 DNA follows: TGTGCCAGCAGCTTGGATGAGGGCCTGGACACTGAAGCTTTCTTT.

The table lists this clonotype with many counts. The chain recombines TRBV27 with TRBJ1-5, with a tentative D call TRBD1 (6 bases). The V and J ends lost 3 bases and 2 bases respectively, with 14 bases between them. This CDR3 is 16 amino acids long. CDR1 and CDR2 from the germline V gene are MNHEY and SMNVEV (reference sequence). The CDR3 coding sequence is TGTGCCAGCAGTTTTATAGGGGGTGTAGGCAATCAGCCCCAGCATTTT. Amino acids: CASSFIGGVGNQPQHF.

This clonotype showed up just a few times. For the CDR3, the DNA is TGTGCCAGCAGCCCCTTTGAGGGGGGCACTGAAGCTTTCTTT. This codes for CASSPFEGGTEAFF. The V call is TRBV3-1, the J call TRBJ1-1; tentative D call: TRBD1 (6 bases). The CDR3 loop spans 14 amino acids. Germline V gene lookup returns CDR1 LGHDT and CDR2 YNNKEL (reference sequence). V shed 4 bases and J shed 4 bases, with 13 bases lying between them.

The sample holds a few counts of this clonotype. V gene TRBV27 combines with J gene TRBJ1-1, with a possible D match to TRBD1 (6 bases). Germline V gives CDR1 MNHEY, CDR2 SMNVEV (reference sequence). The germline V and J ends were trimmed by 11 bases and 4 bases, with 17 bases remaining between them. The CDR3 has 13 residues. Here the CDR3 reads CASAPGAGTEAFF. The CDR3 DNA reads as TGTGCCTCCGCCCCGGGGGCCGGCACTGAAGCTTTCTTT.

This clonotype was seen ten or more times. V is TRBV2 and J is TRBJ2-7; no firm D call. Per the germline V gene, CDR1 is SNHLY and CDR2 is FYNNEI. The CDR3 runs 13 residues. With 8 bases removed from V and 0 bases from J, the gap between germline ends came to 11 bases. This chain's CDR3 is CASVDPGSYEQYF. The CDR3 coding sequence is TGTGCCAGCGTCGACCCCGGCTCCTACGAGCAGTACTTC.

In this sample, this clonotype turned up many times. This sequence joins TRBV12-5 and TRBJ2-5, with 9 nucleotides matching TRBD1. Germline V lookup: CDR1 LGHNT, CDR2 FRNRAP. V lost 7 bases, J lost 3 bases, and 12 bases stayed unmatched. The CDR3 spans 16 residues. This CDR3 reads CASAFIPGQGEETQYF. CDR3 DNA: TGTGCTAGTGCCTTTATTCCGGGACAGGGTGAAGAGACCCAGTACTTC.

With regard to this clonotype: A much larger clone differs by one base, so this may be a read error. The V call is TRBV12-3 or TRBV12-4, the J call TRBJ2-7; 7 bases are a match to TRBD1. The CDR3 has 14 amino acids. V trimming: 5 bases; J trimming: 7 bases; junction bases outside the gene matches: 11. This chain's CDR3 is CASSISQGSREQYF. In DNA form, the CDR3 reads TGTGCCAGCAGTATCTCACAGGGGTCGAGGGAGCAGTACTTC.